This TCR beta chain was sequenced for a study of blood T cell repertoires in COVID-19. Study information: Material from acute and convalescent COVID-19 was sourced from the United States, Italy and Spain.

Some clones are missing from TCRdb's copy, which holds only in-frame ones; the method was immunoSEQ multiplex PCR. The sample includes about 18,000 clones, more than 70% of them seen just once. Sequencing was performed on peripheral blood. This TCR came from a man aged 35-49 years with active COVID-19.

CDR3 coding DNA: TGTGCCAGCAGCCAACCTGACAGGGAAGCTAACTATGGCTACACCTTC. Encoded protein: CASSQPDREANYGYTF. The V call is TRBV3-1 (or the pseudogene TRBV3-2), the J call TRBJ1-2; 7 bases are a match to TRBD1. Germline V gene data show CDR1 as LGHDT and CDR2 as YNNKEL (reference sequence). J was trimmed by 0 bases and V by 2 bases; bases with no gene match: 6. This CDR3 comprises 16 residues.